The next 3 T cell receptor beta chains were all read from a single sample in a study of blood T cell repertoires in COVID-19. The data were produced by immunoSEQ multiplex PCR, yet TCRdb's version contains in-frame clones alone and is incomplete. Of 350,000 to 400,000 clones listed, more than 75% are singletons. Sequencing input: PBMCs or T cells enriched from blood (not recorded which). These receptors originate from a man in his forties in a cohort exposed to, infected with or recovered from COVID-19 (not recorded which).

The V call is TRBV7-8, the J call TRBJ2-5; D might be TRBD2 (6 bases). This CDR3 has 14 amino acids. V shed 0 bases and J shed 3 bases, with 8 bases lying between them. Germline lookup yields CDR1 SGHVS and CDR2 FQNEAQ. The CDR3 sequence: CASSLAGGKETQYF. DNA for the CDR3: TGTGCCAGCAGCTTAGCGGGAGGAAAAGAGACCCAGTACTTC.

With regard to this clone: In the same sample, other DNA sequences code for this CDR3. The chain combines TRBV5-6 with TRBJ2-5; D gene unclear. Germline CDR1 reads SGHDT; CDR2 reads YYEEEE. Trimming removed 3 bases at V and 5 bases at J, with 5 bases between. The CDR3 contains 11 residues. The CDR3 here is CASSSRETQYF. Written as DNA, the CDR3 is TGTGCCAGCAGCTCCAGGGAGACCCAGTACTTC.

CDR3 amino acids: CAWGYSTQYF. The DNA for the CDR3 is TGTGCCTGGGGATACAGTACCCAGTACTTC. The rearrangement joins TRBV30 to TRBJ2-5; no clear D gene. This CDR3 region has 10 residues. The V gene lost 5 bases and the J gene lost 8 bases, with 9 bases spanning the gap. The germline CDR1 and CDR2 sequences are GTSNPN and SVGIG (reference sequence).